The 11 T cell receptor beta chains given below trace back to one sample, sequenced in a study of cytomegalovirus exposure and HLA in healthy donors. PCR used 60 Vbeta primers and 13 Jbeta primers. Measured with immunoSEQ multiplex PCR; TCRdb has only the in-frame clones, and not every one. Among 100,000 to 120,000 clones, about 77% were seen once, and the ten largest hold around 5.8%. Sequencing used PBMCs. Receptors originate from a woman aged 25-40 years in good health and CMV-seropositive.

The CDR3 nucleotides read TGTGCCAGCAGCTTAGGGCAGGTTCCAGCCGGCTACACCTTC. Translation gives CASSLGQVPAGYTF. The chain couples TRBV7-9 to TRBJ1-2; D uncertain. The V and J ends lost 1 base and 8 bases respectively, with 14 bases between them. Looked up from germline, CDR1 is SEHNR and CDR2 is FQNEAQ (reference sequence). This CDR3 region has 14 residues.

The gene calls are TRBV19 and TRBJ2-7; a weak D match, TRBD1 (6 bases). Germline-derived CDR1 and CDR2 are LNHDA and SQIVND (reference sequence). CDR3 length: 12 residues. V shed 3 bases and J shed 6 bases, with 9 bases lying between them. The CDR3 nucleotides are TGTGCCAGTAGTATGGGACAATCCGAGCAGTACTTC. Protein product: CASSMGQSEQYF.

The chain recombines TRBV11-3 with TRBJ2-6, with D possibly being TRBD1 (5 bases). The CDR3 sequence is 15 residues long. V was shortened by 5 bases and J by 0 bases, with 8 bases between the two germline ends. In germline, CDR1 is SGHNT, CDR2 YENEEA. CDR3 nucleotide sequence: TGTGCCAGCAGCAAGACAGCCTCTGGGGCCAACGTCCTGACTTTC. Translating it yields CASSKTASGANVLTF. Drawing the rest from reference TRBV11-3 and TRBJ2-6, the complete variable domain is EAGVVQSPRYKIIEKKQPVAFWCNPISGHNTLYWYLQNLGQGPELLIRYENEEAVDDSQLPKDRFSAERLKGVDSTLKIQPAELGDSAVYLCASSKTASGANVLTFGAGSRLTVL.

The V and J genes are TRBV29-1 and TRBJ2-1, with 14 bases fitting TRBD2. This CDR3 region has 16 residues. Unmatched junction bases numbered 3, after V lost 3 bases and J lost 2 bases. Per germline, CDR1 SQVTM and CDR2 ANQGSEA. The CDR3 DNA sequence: TGCAGCGTTGACGGGACTAGCGGGGGTACCTACAATGAGCAGTTCTTC. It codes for CSVDGTSGGTYNEQFF.

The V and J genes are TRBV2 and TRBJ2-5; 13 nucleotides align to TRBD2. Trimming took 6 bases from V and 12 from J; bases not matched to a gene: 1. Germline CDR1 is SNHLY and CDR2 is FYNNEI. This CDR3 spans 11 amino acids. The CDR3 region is CASRGLAGKYF. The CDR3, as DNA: TGTGCCAGCAGGGGACTAGCGGGGAAGTACTTC.

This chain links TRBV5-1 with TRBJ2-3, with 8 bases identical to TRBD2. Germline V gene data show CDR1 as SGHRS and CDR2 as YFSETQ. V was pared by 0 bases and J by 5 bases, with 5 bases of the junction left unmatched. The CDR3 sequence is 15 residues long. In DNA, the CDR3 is TGCGCCAGCAGCTTGGCCCCAGCGGGGGAAGATACGCAGTATTTT. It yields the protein CASSLAPAGEDTQYF.

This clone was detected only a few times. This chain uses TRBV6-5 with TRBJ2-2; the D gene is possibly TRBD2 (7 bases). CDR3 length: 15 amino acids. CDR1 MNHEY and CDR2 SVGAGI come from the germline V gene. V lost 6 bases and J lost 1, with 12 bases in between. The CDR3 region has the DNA TGTGCCAGCAGCGGGGGCGGGGGGAACACCGGGGAGCTGTTTTTT. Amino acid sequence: CASSGGGGNTGELFF.

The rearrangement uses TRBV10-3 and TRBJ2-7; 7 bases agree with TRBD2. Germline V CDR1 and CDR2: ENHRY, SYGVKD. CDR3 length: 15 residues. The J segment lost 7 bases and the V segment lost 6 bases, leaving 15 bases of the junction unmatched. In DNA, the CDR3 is TGTGCCATCAGCCTCCGGGGTACGCGGGAGAGTGAGCAGTACTTC. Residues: CAISLRGTRESEQYF.

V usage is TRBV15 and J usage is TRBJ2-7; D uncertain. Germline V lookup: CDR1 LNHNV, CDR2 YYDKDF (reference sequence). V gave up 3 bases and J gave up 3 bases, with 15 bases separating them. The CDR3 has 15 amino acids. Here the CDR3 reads CATSRSEVSGYEQYF. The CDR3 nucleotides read TGTGCCACCAGCAGGTCTGAGGTTTCGGGCTACGAGCAGTACTTC.

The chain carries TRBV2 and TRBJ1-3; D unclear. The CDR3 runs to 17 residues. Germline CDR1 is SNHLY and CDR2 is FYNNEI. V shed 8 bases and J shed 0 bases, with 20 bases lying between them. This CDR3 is CASAGFLAAVSGNTIYF. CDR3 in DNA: TGTGCCAGCGCCGGGTTTTTGGCAGCCGTCTCTGGAAACACCATATATTTT.

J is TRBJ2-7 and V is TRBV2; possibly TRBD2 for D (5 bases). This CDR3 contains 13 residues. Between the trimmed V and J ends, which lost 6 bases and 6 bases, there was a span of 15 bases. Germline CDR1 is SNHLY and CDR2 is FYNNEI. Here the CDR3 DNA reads TGTGCCAGCAGCCCAGGAGGCCTTATCGAGCAGTACTTC. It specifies CASSPGGLIEQYF.